This T cell receptor (beta chain) was captured in a study of spatial heterogeneity in lung cancer. This clonotype was picked up a small number of times. Each CDR3 protein is one row after TCRdb ran MiXCR on the 5' RACE reads. The data hold tens of thousands of distinct CDR3 sequences, with almost 7% observed a single time. CDR3 length: 16 residues. CDR1 and CDR2 from the germline V gene are SGDLS and YYNGEE. V shed 6 bases, J shed 3 bases, and the junction held 8 bases outside the gene matches. Time point: sample taken at primary tumor resection. The input material, whole RNA from tumor, nontumor lung or frozen PBMC, was sequenced unsorted.

V is TRBV9 and J is TRBJ2-6; TRBD1 matches at 8 bases. The starting material was PBMCs, obtained at surgery. The TCR sequence derives from a female donor with early-stage non-small cell lung cancer. Written as DNA, the CDR3 is TGTGCCAGCACCCCCGCAGGGGGCGGTGGGGCCAACGTCCTGACTTTC. This gives the protein CASTPAGGGGANVLTF.